This TCR beta chain was recovered during a study of beta chain features in type 1 diabetes. As for the study in general: Patients were similar to healthy donors in age and gender (as well as in cell yields).

Trimming took 4 bases from V and 6 from J; bases not matched to a gene: 9. The CDR3 runs to 15 residues. CDR1 MRHNA and CDR2 SNTAGT come from the germline V gene. Expressed TCRB transcripts were sequenced after all isolated RNA was converted to cDNA. Profiling relied on immunoSEQ multiplex PCR, and the TCRdb table lists in-frame clones only, not all of them. The repertoire holds around 44,000 clones, over 50% seen once, with approximately 2% in the top ten. The sample was Tregs from blood. The chain links TRBV6-4 to TRBJ1-1; 9 bases are a match to TRBD1. The sequence derives from a woman aged 18-29 years in good health. This CDR3 is CASSAEDRGGSEAFF. The CDR3 DNA reads TGTGCCAGCAGTGCCGAAGACAGGGGGGGGTCTGAAGCTTTCTTT.